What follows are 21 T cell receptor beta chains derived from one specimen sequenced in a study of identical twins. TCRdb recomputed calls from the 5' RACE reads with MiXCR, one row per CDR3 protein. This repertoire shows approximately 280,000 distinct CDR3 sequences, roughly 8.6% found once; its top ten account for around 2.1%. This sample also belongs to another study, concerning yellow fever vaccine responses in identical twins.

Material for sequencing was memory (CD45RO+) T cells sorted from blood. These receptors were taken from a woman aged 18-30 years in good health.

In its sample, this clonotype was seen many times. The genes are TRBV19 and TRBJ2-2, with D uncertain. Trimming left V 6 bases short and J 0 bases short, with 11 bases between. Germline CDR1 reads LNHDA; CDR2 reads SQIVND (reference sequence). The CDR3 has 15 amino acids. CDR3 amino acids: CASSNTGPNTGELFF. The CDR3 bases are TGTGCCAGTAGCAACACTGGGCCGAACACCGGGGAGCTGTTTTTT.

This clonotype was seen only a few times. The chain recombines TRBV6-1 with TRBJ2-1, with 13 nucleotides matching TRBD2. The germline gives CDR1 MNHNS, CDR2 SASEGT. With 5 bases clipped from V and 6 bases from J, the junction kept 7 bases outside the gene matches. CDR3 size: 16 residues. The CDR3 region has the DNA TGTGCCAGCAGTCGTCGGACTAGCGGGAGCATCAATGAGCAGTTCTTC. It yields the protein CASSRRTSGSINEQFF.

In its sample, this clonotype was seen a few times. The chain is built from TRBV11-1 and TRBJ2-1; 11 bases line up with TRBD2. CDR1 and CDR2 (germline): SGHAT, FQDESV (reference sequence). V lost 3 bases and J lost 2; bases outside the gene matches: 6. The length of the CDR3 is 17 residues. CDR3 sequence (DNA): TGTGCCAGCAGCTTGGACCGGGGACTAGCGGCCTACAATGAGCAGTTCTTC. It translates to CASSLDRGLAAYNEQFF.

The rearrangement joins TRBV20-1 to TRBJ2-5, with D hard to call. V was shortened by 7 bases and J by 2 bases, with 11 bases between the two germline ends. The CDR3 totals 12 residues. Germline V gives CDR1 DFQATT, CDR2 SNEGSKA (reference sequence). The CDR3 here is CSGLARQETQYF. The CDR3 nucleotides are TGCAGTGGACTGGCTCGGCAAGAGACCCAGTACTTC.

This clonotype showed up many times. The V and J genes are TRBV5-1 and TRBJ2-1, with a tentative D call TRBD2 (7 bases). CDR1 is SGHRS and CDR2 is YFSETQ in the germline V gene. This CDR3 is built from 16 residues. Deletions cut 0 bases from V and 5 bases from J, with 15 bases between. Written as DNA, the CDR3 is TGCGCCAGCAGCTTGGGTCGGGGGGCCCCTGACAATGAGCAGTTCTTC. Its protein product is CASSLGRGAPDNEQFF.

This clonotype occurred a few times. CDR3 in amino acids: CSARSRTGDEGKKLFF. CDR3 bases: TGCAGTGCTAGATCGCGGACCGGGGATGAGGGTAAAAAACTGTTTTTT. This sequence joins TRBV20-1 and TRBJ1-4; no clear D gene. Germline values: CDR1 DFQATT, CDR2 SNEGSKA (reference sequence). The CDR3 is 16 amino acids. V was clipped by 2 bases and J by 9 bases, with 22 bases between them.

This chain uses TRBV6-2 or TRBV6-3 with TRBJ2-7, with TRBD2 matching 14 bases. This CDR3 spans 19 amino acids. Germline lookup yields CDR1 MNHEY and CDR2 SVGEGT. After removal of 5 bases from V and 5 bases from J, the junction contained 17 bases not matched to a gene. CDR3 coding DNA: TGTGCCAGCAGTCCGAGAGCAGTCCCTAGGACTAGCGGGGGGCACGAGCAGTACGTC. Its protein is CASSPRAVPRTSGGHEQYV.

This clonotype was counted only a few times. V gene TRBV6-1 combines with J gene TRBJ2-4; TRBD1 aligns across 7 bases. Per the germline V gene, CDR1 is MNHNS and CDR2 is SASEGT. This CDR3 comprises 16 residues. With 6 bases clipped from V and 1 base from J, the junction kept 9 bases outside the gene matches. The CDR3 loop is CASRPGQVNAKNIQYF. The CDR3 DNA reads TGTGCCAGCAGGCCAGGACAGGTGAACGCCAAAAACATTCAGTACTTC.

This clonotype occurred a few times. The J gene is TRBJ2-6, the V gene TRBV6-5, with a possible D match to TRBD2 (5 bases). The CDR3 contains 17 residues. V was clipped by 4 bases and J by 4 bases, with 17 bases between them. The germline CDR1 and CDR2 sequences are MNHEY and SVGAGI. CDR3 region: CASSLAGNLLGANVLTF. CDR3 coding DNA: TGTGCCAGCAGTTTGGCCGGGAACCTTCTGGGGGCCAACGTCCTGACTTTC.

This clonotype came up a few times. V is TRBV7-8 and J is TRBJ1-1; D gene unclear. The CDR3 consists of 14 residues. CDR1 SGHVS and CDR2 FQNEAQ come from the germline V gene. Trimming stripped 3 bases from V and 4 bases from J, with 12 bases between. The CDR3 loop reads CASSFPTPSTEAFF. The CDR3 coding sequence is TGTGCCAGCAGCTTCCCGACCCCTAGCACTGAAGCTTTCTTT.

The CDR3 nucleotides read TGTGCCAGCAGCCCCTGGACAGGGACCTATGGCTACACCTTC. Translation: CASSPWTGTYGYTF. The chain has TRBV7-2 and TRBJ1-2, with 8 bases identical to TRBD1. Germline loops: CDR1 SGHTA, CDR2 FQGNSA. The CDR3 length is 14 residues. V gave up 5 bases and J gave up 4 bases; unmatched junction bases: 6. Together with reference TRBV7-2 and TRBJ1-2, the CDR3 gives the full variable domain: GAGVSQSPSNKVTEKGKDVELRCDPISGHTALYWYRQSLGQGLEFLIYFQGNSAPDKSGLPSDRFSAERTGGSVSTLTIQRTQQEDSAVYLCASSPWTGTYGYTFGSGTRLTVV.

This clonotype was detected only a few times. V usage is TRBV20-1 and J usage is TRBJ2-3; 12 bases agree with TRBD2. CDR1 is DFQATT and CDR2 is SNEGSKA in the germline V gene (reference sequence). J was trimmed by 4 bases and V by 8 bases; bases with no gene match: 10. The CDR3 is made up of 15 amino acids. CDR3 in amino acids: CSTMTTSGSSDTQYF. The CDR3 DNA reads TGCAGTACTATGACGACTAGCGGGAGTTCAGATACGCAGTATTTT.

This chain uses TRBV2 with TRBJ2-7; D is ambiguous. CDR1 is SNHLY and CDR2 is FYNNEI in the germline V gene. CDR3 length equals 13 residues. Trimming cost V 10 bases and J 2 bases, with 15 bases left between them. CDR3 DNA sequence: TGTGCCACTGCGGACGGAAGAGCCTACGAGCAGTACGTC. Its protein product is CATADGRAYEQYV.

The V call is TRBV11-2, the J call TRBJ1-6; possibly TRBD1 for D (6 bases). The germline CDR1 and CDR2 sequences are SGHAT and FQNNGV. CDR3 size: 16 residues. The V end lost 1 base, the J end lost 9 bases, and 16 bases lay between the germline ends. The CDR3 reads CASSLGTGLNGSPLHF. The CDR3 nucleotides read TGTGCCAGCAGCTTAGGAACAGGGCTTAACGGTTCACCCCTCCACTTT.

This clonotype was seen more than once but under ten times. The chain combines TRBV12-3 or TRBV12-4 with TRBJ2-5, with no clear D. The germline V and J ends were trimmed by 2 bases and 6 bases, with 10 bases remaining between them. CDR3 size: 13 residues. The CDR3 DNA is TGTGCCAGCAGTTTATTGTTATTACAGACCCAGTACTTC. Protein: CASSLLLLQTQYF.

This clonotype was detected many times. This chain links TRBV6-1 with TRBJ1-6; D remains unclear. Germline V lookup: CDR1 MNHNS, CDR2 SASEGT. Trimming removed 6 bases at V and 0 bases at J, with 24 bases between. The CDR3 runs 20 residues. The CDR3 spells CASRDHPGRVIRSYNSPLHF. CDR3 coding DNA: TGTGCCAGCAGGGATCATCCGGGGAGGGTCATCCGCTCCTATAATTCACCCCTCCACTTT.

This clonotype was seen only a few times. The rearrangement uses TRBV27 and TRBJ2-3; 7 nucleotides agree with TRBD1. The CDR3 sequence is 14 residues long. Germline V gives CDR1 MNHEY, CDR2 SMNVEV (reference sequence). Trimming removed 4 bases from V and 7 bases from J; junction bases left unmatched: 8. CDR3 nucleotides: TGTGCCAGCAGTTCGACCAACAGGGGTCATACGCAGTATTTT. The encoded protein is CASSSTNRGHTQYF.

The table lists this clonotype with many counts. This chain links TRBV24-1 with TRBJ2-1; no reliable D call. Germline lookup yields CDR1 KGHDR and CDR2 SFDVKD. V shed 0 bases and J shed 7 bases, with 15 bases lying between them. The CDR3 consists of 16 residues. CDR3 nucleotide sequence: TGTGCCACCAGTGATTTGCAATCAGGACCCGGGAATGAGCAGTTCTTC. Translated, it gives CATSDLQSGPGNEQFF.

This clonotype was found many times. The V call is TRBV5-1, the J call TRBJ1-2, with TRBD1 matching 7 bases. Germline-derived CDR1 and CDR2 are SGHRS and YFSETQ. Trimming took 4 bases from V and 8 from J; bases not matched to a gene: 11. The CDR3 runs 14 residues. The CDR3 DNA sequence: TGCGCCAGCAGCCCCGGGACAGTCACAGGGGGCTACACCTTC. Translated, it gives CASSPGTVTGGYTF.

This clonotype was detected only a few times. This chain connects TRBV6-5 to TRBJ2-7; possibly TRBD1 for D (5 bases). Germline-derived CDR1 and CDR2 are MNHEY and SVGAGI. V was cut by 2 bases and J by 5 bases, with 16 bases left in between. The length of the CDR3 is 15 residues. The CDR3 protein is CASSYGAKRGHEQYF. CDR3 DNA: TGTGCCAGCAGTTACGGGGCCAAGAGAGGCCACGAGCAGTACTTC.

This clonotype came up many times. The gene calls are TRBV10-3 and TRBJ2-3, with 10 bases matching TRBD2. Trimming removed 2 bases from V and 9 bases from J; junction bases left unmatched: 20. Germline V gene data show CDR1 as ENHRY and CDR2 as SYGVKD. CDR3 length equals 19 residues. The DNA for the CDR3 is TGTGCCATCAGTGAGAGAGGGGTTGTATCTAGCGGGGGCGAGAGGACGCAGTATTTT. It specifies CAISERGVVSSGGERTQYF.